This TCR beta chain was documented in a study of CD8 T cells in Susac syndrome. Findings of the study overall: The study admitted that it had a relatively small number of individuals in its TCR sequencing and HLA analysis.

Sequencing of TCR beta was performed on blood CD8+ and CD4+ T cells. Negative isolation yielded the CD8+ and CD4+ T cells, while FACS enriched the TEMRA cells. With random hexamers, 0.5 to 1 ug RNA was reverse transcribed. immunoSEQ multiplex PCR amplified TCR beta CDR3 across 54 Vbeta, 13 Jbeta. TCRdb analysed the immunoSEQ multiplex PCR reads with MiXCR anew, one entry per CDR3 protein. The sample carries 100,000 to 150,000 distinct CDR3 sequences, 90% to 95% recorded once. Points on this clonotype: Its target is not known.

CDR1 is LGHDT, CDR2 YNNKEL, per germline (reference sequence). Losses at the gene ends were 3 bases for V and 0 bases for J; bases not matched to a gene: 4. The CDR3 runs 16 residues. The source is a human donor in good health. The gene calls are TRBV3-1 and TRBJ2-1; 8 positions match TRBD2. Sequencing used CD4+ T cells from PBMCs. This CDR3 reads CASSHSGKSSYNEQFF. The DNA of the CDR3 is TGTGCCAGCAGCCATAGCGGGAAGAGCTCCTACAATGAGCAGTTCTTC.